This TCR beta chain stems from a study of graft-versus-host responses after intestinal transplantation. At the level of the study: Isolated intestinal, liver-intestinal, or multivisceral transplants were what recipients had. All recipients were given anti-thymocyte globulin induction, and tacrolimus and steroids were then administered for around three years.

The V gene's germline CDR1 is MNHEY and CDR2 SVGAGI. The CDR3 length is 14 residues. With 5 bases removed from V and 3 bases from J, the gap between germline ends came to 14 bases. As concerns this clone: Its antigen is undetermined.

Sequencing was performed with immunoSEQ multiplex PCR; in TCRdb, only in-frame clones are kept and a portion is missing. The sample carries approximately 19,000 clones, around 90% recorded once. General study results and limits: The marrow of recipients harbored GvH clones, and ileum or blood showed some of them first. When patients had graft-donor T cell macrochimerism, their allografts held high graft-versus-host to host-versus-graft clonal ratios.

V usage is TRBV6-5 and J usage is TRBJ2-7; possible D gene TRBD2, 6 bases. The starting material was PBMCs, obtained around 350 days after transplant. The source is a human patient who received an intestinal transplant, so some T cells may come from the graft donor. CDR3 loop: CASSRQTRNYEQYF. DNA for the CDR3: TGTGCCAGCAGTCGACAGACTAGAAACTACGAGCAGTACTTC.